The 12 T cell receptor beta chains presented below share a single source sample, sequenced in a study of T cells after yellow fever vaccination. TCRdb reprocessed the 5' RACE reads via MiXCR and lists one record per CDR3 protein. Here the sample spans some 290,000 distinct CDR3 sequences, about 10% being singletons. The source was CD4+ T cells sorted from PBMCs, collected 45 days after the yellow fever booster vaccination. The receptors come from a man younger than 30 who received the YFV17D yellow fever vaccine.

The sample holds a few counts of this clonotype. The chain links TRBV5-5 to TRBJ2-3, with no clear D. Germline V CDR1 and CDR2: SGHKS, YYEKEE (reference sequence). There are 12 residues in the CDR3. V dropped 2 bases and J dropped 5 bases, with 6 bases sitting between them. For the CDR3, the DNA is TGTGCCAGCAGCTTCATCATAGATACGCAGTATTTT. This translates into CASSFIIDTQYF.

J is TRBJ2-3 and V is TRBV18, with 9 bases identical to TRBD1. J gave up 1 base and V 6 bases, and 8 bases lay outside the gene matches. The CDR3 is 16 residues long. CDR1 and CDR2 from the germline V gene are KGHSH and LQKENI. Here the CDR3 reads CASSSNTGGGTDTQYF. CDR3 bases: TGTGCCAGCTCGTCCAATACAGGGGGCGGCACAGATACGCAGTATTTT.

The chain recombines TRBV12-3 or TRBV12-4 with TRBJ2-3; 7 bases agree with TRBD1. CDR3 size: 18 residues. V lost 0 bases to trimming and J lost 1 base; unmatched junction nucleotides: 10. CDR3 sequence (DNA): TGTGCCAGCAGTTTAGCTCTGAGGGGGCCACGGGGCACAGATACGCAGTATTTT. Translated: CASSLALRGPRGTDTQYF.

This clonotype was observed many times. The CDR3 coding sequence is TGTGCCAGCAGTTACCAGGGCTCAAGGACAGATACGCAGTATTTT. Translated: CASSYQGSRTDTQYF. V is TRBV6-6 and J is TRBJ2-3; maybe TRBD1 (5 bases). Between the trimmed V and J ends, which lost 2 bases and 3 bases, there was a span of 12 bases. The CDR3 runs 15 residues. CDR1 and CDR2 (germline): MNHNY, SVGAGI (reference sequence).

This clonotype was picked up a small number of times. The CDR3 loop reads CASEVGLSTDTQYF. The CDR3 DNA follows: TGTGCCAGCGAGGTTGGCCTTAGCACAGATACGCAGTATTTT. The J gene is TRBJ2-3, the V gene TRBV6-6; unclear D gene. Germline V gives CDR1 MNHNY, CDR2 SVGAGI (reference sequence). The CDR3 length is 14 residues. V lost 8 bases and J lost 0, with 12 bases in between.

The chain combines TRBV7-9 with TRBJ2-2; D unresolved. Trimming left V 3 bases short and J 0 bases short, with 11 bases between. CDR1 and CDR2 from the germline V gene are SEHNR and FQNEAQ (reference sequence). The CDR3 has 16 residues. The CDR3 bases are TGTGCCAGCAGCTTCGTTCCCAGGACGAACACCGGGGAGCTGTTTTTT. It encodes CASSFVPRTNTGELFF.

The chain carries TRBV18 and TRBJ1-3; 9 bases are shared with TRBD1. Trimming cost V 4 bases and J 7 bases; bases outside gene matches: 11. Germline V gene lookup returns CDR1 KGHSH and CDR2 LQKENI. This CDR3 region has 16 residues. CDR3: CASSQTGGAIGNTIYF. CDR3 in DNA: TGTGCCAGCTCACAAACAGGGGGCGCGATCGGGAACACCATATATTTT.

The CDR3 reads CASSFRTGARTEAFF. In DNA form, the CDR3 reads TGTGCCAGTAGTTTTCGGACAGGGGCAAGGACTGAAGCTTTCTTT. The chain links TRBV19 to TRBJ1-1; TRBD1 agrees at 9 bases. There are 15 residues in the CDR3. The J segment lost 5 bases and the V segment lost 5 bases, leaving 9 bases of the junction unmatched. The germline gives CDR1 LNHDA, CDR2 SQIVND (reference sequence).

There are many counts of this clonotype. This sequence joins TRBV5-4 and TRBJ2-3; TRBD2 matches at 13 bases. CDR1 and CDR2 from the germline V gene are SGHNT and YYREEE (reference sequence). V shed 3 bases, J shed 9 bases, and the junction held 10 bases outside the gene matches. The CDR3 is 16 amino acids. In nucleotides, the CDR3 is TGTGCCAGCAGCTCATCTGGACTAGCGGGGGTTGGGACGCAGTATTTT. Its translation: CASSSSGLAGVGTQYF. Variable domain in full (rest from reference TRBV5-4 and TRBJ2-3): ETGVTQSPTHLIKTRGQQVTLRCSSQSGHNTVSWYQQALGQGPQFIFQYYREEENGRGNFPPRFSGLQFPNYSSELNVNALELDDSALYLCASSSSGLAGVGTQYFGPGTRLTVL.

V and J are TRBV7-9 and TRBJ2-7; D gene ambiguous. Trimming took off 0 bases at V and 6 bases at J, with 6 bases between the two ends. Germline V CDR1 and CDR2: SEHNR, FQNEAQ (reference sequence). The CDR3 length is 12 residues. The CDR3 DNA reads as TGTGCCAGCAGCTTAGCGGGCCCCGAGCAGTACTTC. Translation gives CASSLAGPEQYF.

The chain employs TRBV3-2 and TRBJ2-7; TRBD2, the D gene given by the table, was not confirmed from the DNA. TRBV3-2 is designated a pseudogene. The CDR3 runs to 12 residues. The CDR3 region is CASSGLPGEQYF. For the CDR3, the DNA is TGTGCCAGCAGCGGACTTCCGGGCGAGCAGTACTTC.

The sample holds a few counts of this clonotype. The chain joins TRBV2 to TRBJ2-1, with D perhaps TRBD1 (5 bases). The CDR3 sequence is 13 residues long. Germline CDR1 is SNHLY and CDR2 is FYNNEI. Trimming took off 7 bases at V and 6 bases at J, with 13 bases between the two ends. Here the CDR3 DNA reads TGTGCCAGCATAGTAAAGGGGCTCAATGAGCAGTTCTTC. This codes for CASIVKGLNEQFF. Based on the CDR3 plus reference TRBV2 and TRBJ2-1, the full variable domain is EPEVTQTPSHQVTQMGQEVILRCVPISNHLYFYWYRQILGQKVEFLVSFYNNEISEKSEIFDDQFSVERPDGSNFTLKIRSTKLEDSAMYFCASIVKGLNEQFFGPGTRLTVL.